The 26 T cell receptor beta chains below all came from one sample that was sequenced in a study of blood T cell repertoires in COVID-19. Sequencing was performed with immunoSEQ multiplex PCR; in TCRdb, only in-frame clones are kept and a portion is missing. The data contain some 150,000 clones, about four fifths of them singletons. Sequencing was carried out using peripheral blood. The source is a man between 70 and 80 years old with acute or convalescent COVID-19.

The CDR3 DNA sequence: TGTGCCAGCAGTTTAAACAGGGGGGACACCATATATTTT. It codes for CASSLNRGDTIYF. The rearrangement joins TRBV27 to TRBJ1-3; 8 nucleotides match TRBD1. J gave up 8 bases and V 2 bases, and 2 bases lay outside the gene matches. This CDR3 spans 13 amino acids. Germline values: CDR1 MNHEY, CDR2 SMNVEV (reference sequence).

V and J are TRBV19 and TRBJ2-7, with 9 bases that match TRBD1. The length of the CDR3 is 16 residues. From germline, CDR1 is LNHDA and CDR2 SQIVND (reference sequence). Trimming cost V 5 bases and J 6 bases; bases outside gene matches: 14. In DNA form, the CDR3 reads TGTGCCAGTAGTGTGCAGGAAGCCGGGACAGGGAGCGAGCAGTACTTC. Protein product: CASSVQEAGTGSEQYF.

The CDR3 DNA is TGTGCCAGCGAAGGAGTTTCCTACAATGAGCAGTTCTTC. This translates into CASEGVSYNEQFF. The genes are TRBV19 and TRBJ2-1, with D uncertain. Germline CDR1 and CDR2: LNHDA and SQIVND (reference sequence). V gave up 9 bases and J gave up 1 base, with 10 bases separating them. This CDR3 is built from 13 residues.

The genes are TRBV19 and TRBJ2-6, with a weak D call TRBD1 (5 bases). Deletions cut 6 bases from V and 4 bases from J, with 10 bases between. The CDR3 contains 14 residues. Germline loops: CDR1 LNHDA, CDR2 SQIVND (reference sequence). The CDR3 is CASSAGFGANVLTF. The DNA for the CDR3 is TGTGCCAGTAGCGCAGGGTTCGGGGCCAACGTCCTGACTTTC.

This chain uses TRBV10-3 with TRBJ2-5, with 9 bases that match TRBD1. The CDR3 consists of 16 residues. Germline V gives CDR1 ENHRY, CDR2 SYGVKD. V shed 5 bases, J shed 2 bases, and the junction held 9 bases outside the gene matches. The CDR3 DNA is TGTGCCATCAGTTCCTCAACAGGGGGCGGGCAAGAGACCCAGTACTTC. This translates into CAISSSTGGGQETQYF.

V usage is TRBV6-1 and J usage is TRBJ2-2, with D maybe TRBD2 (6 bases). The CDR3 is 14 amino acids. Germline loops: CDR1 MNHNS, CDR2 SASEGT. The V end lost 1 base, the J end lost 3 bases, and 6 bases lay between the germline ends. The CDR3 is CASSEGLDTGELFF. The CDR3 DNA reads TGTGCCAGCAGTGAAGGACTAGACACCGGGGAGCTGTTTTTT.

The V gene is TRBV29-1, the J gene TRBJ1-4; 7 bases are shared with TRBD1. CDR1 SQVTM and CDR2 ANQGSEA come from the germline V gene. This CDR3 region has 13 residues. V lost 8 bases, J lost 6 bases, and 9 bases stayed unmatched. In nucleotides, the CDR3 is TGCAGCTCTAGGGGGCCTCAGGATGAAAAACTGTTTTTT. It translates to CSSRGPQDEKLFF.

V and J are TRBV5-1 and TRBJ1-5; 7 positions match TRBD1. CDR1 is SGHRS and CDR2 is YFSETQ in the germline V gene. The junction had 4 bases not matched to a gene; V was cut back by 4 bases and J by 3 bases. The CDR3 length is 14 residues. The CDR3 DNA follows: TGCGCCAGCAGCGTCGGGACAGACAATCAGCCCCAGCATTTT. As protein: CASSVGTDNQPQHF.

This chain joins TRBV19 and TRBJ1-2, with D perhaps TRBD1 (5 bases). CDR3 length: 16 amino acids. The V end lost 4 bases, the J end lost 3 bases, and 18 bases lay between the germline ends. Germline V lookup: CDR1 LNHDA, CDR2 SQIVND (reference sequence). The CDR3 spells CASSKAGNISYYGYTF. CDR3 bases: TGTGCCAGTAGTAAGGCAGGGAATATCAGCTACTATGGCTACACCTTC. The full variable domain, in which reference TRBV19 and TRBJ1-2 provide the parts outside the CDR3, is DGGITQSPKYLFRKEGQNVTLSCEQNLNHDAMYWYRQDPGQGLRLIYYSQIVNDFQKGDIAEGYSVSREKKESFPLTVTSAQKNPTAFYLCASSKAGNISYYGYTFGSGTRLTVV.

The chain combines TRBV28 with TRBJ2-1; 9 nucleotides line up with TRBD2. Per germline, CDR1 MDHEN and CDR2 SYDVKM. The CDR3 covers 18 residues. V trimming: 2 bases; J trimming: 5 bases; junction bases outside the gene matches: 13. The CDR3, as DNA: TGTGCCAGCAGTTTACTCTGGAGCGGGAGGCCCAACGACAATGAGCAGTTCTTC. Translation gives CASSLLWSGRPNDNEQFF. Drawing the rest from reference TRBV28 and TRBJ2-1, the complete variable domain is DVKVTQSSRYLVKRTGEKVFLECVQDMDHENMFWYRQDPGLGLRLIYFSYDVKMKEKGDIPEGYSVSREKKERFSLILESASTNQTSMYLCASSLLWSGRPNDNEQFFGPGTRLTVL.

The V gene is TRBV5-4, the J gene TRBJ1-2, with D possibly being TRBD1 (5 bases). Deletions cut 4 bases from V and 5 bases from J, with 18 bases between. Germline CDR1 and CDR2: SGHNT and YYREEE (reference sequence). The length of the CDR3 is 15 residues. This chain's CDR3 is CASSISPQGGYGYTF. The CDR3 bases are TGTGCCAGCAGCATAAGCCCCCAGGGAGGGTATGGCTACACCTTC.

The V and J genes are TRBV2 and TRBJ2-3; 9 bases line up with TRBD1. V dropped 8 bases and J dropped 6; count of bases not matched to a gene: 12. The CDR3 is 15 residues long. Germline V lookup: CDR1 SNHLY, CDR2 FYNNEI. CDR3 sequence (DNA): TGTGCCAGCGTACCACGGACAGGGGTATGGGATACGCAGTATTTT. Amino acids: CASVPRTGVWDTQYF.

V usage is TRBV3-1 (or the pseudogene TRBV3-2) and J usage is TRBJ1-2; D gene unclear. Trimming left V 6 bases short and J 1 base short, with 12 bases between. This CDR3 is built from 14 residues. CDR1 and CDR2 (germline): LGHDT, YNNKEL (reference sequence). Here the CDR3 DNA reads TGTGCCAGCAGGCCAACCGGGATTAACTATGGCTACACCTTC. Translation gives CASRPTGINYGYTF.

The V call is TRBV2, the J call TRBJ2-7; 11 bases fit TRBD2. Germline V CDR1 and CDR2: SNHLY, FYNNEI. After removal of 5 bases from V and 1 base from J, the junction contained 4 bases not matched to a gene. The CDR3 totals 15 residues. The CDR3 DNA is TGTGCCAGCAGTCTAGCGGGAGGCCCTTCCTACGAGCAGTACTTC. Its protein product is CASSLAGGPSYEQYF.

This clone was detected only a few times. This sequence joins TRBV7-6 and TRBJ2-2, with 9 positions matching TRBD2. CDR3 length: 15 residues. J was trimmed by 3 bases and V by 5 bases; bases with no gene match: 4. Germline-derived CDR1 and CDR2 are SGHVS and FNYEAQ. CDR3 nucleotides: TGTGCCAGCAGCAGTACTAGCGGGCACACCGGGGAGCTGTTTTTT. Encoded protein: CASSSTSGHTGELFF. Full variable domain (rest looked up from reference TRBV7-6 and TRBJ2-2): GAGVSQSPRYKVTKRGQDVALRCDPISGHVSLYWYRQALGQGPEFLTYFNYEAQQDKSGLPNDRFSAERPEGSISTLTIQRTEQRDSAMYRCASSSTSGHTGELFFGEGSRLTVL.

This rearrangement joins TRBV7-9 to TRBJ1-1; D remains unclear. With 5 bases removed from V and 0 bases from J, the gap between germline ends came to 16 bases. CDR3 length: 16 amino acids. The V gene's germline CDR1 is SEHNR and CDR2 FQNEAQ (reference sequence). The CDR3 is CASSPPGSLMNTEAFF. CDR3 coding DNA: TGTGCCAGCAGCCCCCCCGGGAGCCTTATGAACACTGAAGCTTTCTTT.

Comment on this clone: The junction does not match germline at one end; this may be a read error. V usage is TRBV7-7 and J usage is TRBJ2-5; maybe TRBD1 (5 bases). The CDR3 extends over 14 amino acids. CDR1 and CDR2 (germline): SSHAT, FNYEAQ (reference sequence). CDR3 residues: CASSPDRASQTQYF. The CDR3 nucleotides read TGTGCTAGCAGCCCTGACAGAGCCTCGCAGACCCAGTACTTC.

At least ten counts were recorded for this clone. J is TRBJ2-7 and V is TRBV10-3; D possibly corresponds to TRBD2 (5 bases). This CDR3 contains 15 residues. V lost 11 bases to trimming and J lost 3 bases, with 23 bases between them. CDR1 and CDR2 (germline): ENHRY, SYGVKD. CDR3 sequence: CALPFPNGSCYEQYF. CDR3 coding DNA: TGTGCCCTCCCCTTCCCGAATGGGAGCTGCTACGAGCAGTACTTC.

CDR3 DNA: TGTGCCAGCAGCGTAGCGGGACTGTCCGGAGAGACCCAGTACTTC. The encoded protein is CASSVAGLSGETQYF. The chain joins TRBV2 to TRBJ2-5; the match to TRBD2 covers 8 bases. In germline, CDR1 is SNHLY, CDR2 FYNNEI. CDR3 length: 15 residues. V shed 6 bases and J 4 bases; nucleotides not matched to a gene: 10.

V is TRBV4-1 and J is TRBJ1-5, with TRBD1 matching 7 bases. Germline V gives CDR1 MGHRA, CDR2 YSYEKL. The V and J ends lost 2 bases and 3 bases, in that order; junction bases with no gene match: 4. This CDR3 spans 15 amino acids. The CDR3 sequence: CASSQTGTVNQPQHF. CDR3 nucleotides: TGCGCCAGCAGCCAAACCGGGACAGTCAATCAGCCCCAGCATTTT.

This clone was found a few times. The chain is built from TRBV2 and TRBJ2-7, with 8 bases fitting TRBD2. With 2 bases clipped from V and 3 bases from J, the junction kept 6 bases outside the gene matches. The CDR3 consists of 15 residues. Germline loops: CDR1 SNHLY, CDR2 FYNNEI. CDR3 nucleotide sequence: TGTGCCAGCAGTGAACGCACTAGCGGTGTCTACGAGCAGTACTTC. Encoded protein: CASSERTSGVYEQYF.

V usage is TRBV28 and J usage is TRBJ2-7; possible D gene TRBD1, 5 bases. There are 14 residues in the CDR3. The V and J ends lost 5 bases and 7 bases respectively, with 18 bases between them. Germline loops: CDR1 MDHEN, CDR2 SYDVKM. The CDR3 reads CASSLLRASGEQYF. The CDR3 DNA is TGTGCCAGCAGTCTCCTCAGGGCCTCCGGGGAGCAGTACTTC.

CDR3 sequence (DNA): TGTGCCAGCAGCCGCCAGACTAGCGGGATTATCGGGGAGCTGTTTTTT. This sequence encodes CASSRQTSGIIGELFF. This chain links TRBV9 with TRBJ2-2; 11 bases map to TRBD2. Losses at the gene ends were 4 bases for V and 7 bases for J; bases not matched to a gene: 9. CDR1 and CDR2 (germline): SGDLS, YYNGEE. The CDR3 sequence is 16 residues long. The complete variable domain, with remaining parts taken from reference TRBV9 and TRBJ2-2, reads DSGVTQTPKHLITATGQRVTLRCSPRSGDLSVYWYQQSLDQGLQFLIQYYNGEERAKGNILERFSAQQFPDLHSELNLSSLELGDSALYFCASSRQTSGIIGELFFGEGSRLTVL.

The V and J genes are TRBV29-1 and TRBJ2-7; D may be TRBD2 (6 bases). CDR1 and CDR2 from the germline V gene are SQVTM and ANQGSEA. The CDR3 has 14 amino acids. Between the trimmed V and J ends, which lost 6 bases and 4 bases, there was a span of 19 bases. The CDR3 sequence: CSVQGLGGGYEQYF. The DNA of the CDR3 is TGCAGCGTGCAGGGTTTGGGGGGTGGGTACGAGCAGTACTTC.

The chain employs TRBV18 and TRBJ2-1, with a possible D match to TRBD1 (5 bases). Germline lookup yields CDR1 KGHSH and CDR2 LQKENI. Trimming removed 2 bases from V and 1 base from J, with 9 bases in between. The CDR3 length is 15 residues. In DNA, the CDR3 is TGTGCCAGCTCACCAGGTCAGGGATCCTACAATGAGCAGTTCTTC. It encodes CASSPGQGSYNEQFF. The full variable domain, its missing parts supplied by reference TRBV18 and TRBJ2-1, is NAGVMQNPRHLVRRRGQEARLRCSPMKGHSHVYWYRQLPEEGLKFMVYLQKENIIDESGMPKERFSAEFPKEGPSILRIQQVVRGDSAAYFCASSPGQGSYNEQFFGPGTRLTVL.

This sequence joins TRBV29-1 and TRBJ2-1, with D maybe TRBD1 (5 bases). The germline V gene encodes CDR1 SQVTM and CDR2 ANQGSEA. The CDR3 runs 14 residues. Trimming left V 3 bases short and J 12 bases short, with 21 bases between. The CDR3 DNA sequence: TGCAGCGTTGACACTCGAAGGGGCCAGCTCTGGCAGTTCTTC. Residues: CSVDTRRGQLWQFF.